This T cell receptor (beta chain) was identified in a study of cytomegalovirus exposure and HLA in healthy donors. General study results and limits: Based on reports, TCR beta sequences accurately predicted HLA-A and HLA-B alleles for most subjects. Analysis performed later found approximately 17,000 TCR beta sequences associated with HLA alleles at 0.05 false discovery rate.

The CDR3 runs 18 residues. With V trimmed by 2 bases and J by 8 bases, 9 bases remained unmatched. CDR1 and CDR2 (germline): LGHNA, YNFKEQ. In regard to this clone: As yet, its antigen is unknown.

The PCR had 60 Vbeta and 13 Jbeta primers. TCRdb's table, derived via immunoSEQ multiplex PCR, lists solely in-frame clones and lacks some. The sample yields roughly 110,000 clones, about 79% seen once. The sequence was collected from a woman between 18 and 30 years old in good health and CMV-seronegative. The chain employs TRBV4-2 and TRBJ2-1; 16 nucleotides match TRBD2. The specimen was PBMCs. In DNA, the CDR3 is TGTGCCAGCAGCCAACAATTAGGGACTAGCGGGAGGGACGATGAGCAGTTCTTC. Translated, it gives CASSQQLGTSGRDDEQFF.